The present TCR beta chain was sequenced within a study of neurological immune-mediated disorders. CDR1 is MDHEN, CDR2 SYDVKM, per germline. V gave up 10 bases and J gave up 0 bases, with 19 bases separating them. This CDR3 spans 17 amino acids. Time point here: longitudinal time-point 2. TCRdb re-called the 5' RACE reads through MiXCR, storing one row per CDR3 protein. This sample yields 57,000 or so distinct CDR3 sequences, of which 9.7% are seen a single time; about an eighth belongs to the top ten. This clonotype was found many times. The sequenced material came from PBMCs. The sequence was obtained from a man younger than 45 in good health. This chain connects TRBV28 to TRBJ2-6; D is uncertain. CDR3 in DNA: TGTGCCACCTCAGTAGGTGCAGCAAGCTCTGGGGCCAACGTCCTGACTTTC. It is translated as CATSVGAASSGANVLTF.